This T cell receptor beta chain comes out of a study of blood T cell repertoires in COVID-19. Study information: The cDNA or gDNA used as material had been derived from T cells, B-cell-depleted T cells, or PBMCs.

The Seattle patients joined while their infection was active and were tracked longitudinally afterward. Original processing notes: Using reference gene primer amplification, nucleated cell counts were estimated. This table comes from immunoSEQ multiplex PCR, and its TCRdb copy is limited to in-frame clones, with some not included. V and J calls and clone size are as listed in that table; D and trimming were resolved from the DNA. In the table there are 430,000 or so clones, 70% to 90% of which are singletons. This CDR3 contains 13 residues. Per the germline V gene, CDR1 is MNHEY and CDR2 is SVGAGI. V gave up 4 bases and J gave up 6 bases; unmatched junction bases: 4.

The sequencing input was peripheral blood. This TCR was recovered from a man aged 18 to 30 with COVID-19, enrolled during active disease. The chain recombines TRBV6-5 with TRBJ2-3; 7 nucleotides agree with TRBD2. The CDR3 protein is CASSWDYVDTQYF. In nucleotides, the CDR3 is TGTGCCAGCAGTTGGGACTATGTCGATACGCAGTATTTT.